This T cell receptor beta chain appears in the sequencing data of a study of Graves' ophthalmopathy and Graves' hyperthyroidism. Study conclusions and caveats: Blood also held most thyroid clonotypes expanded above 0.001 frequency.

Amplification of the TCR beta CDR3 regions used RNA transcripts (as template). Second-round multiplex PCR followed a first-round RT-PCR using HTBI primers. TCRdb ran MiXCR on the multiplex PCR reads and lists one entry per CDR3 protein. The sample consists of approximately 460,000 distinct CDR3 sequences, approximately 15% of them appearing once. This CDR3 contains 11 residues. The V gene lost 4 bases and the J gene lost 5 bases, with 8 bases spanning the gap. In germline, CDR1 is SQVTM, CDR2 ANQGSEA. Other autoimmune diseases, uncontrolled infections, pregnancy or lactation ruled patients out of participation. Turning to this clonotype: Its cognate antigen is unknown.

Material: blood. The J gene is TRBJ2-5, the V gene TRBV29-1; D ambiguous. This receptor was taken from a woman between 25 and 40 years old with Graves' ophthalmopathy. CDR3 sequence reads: CSVGRSETQYF. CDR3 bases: TGCAGCGTTGGACGCTCGGAGACCCAGTACTTC.